The clone carrying this TCR beta chain was counted many times. Its antigen is as yet unknown. This specimen belongs to a study of post-analysis software for immune sequencing data. About the study: Both relapsing-remitting and secondary progressive multiple sclerosis featured among the disease courses, as did progressive-relapsing multiple sclerosis. Broader study findings: Versus controls, multiple sclerosis patients showed significantly lower diversity (normalized Chao1). The study found TRBV5-6, TRBV5-1 and TRBV20-1 among 5 or 6 TRBV segments more frequent in patients than controls. Strong co-clustering by F measure was evident for samples that had been prepared in the same batch.

Unique molecular identifiers were carried by the TCR beta cDNA libraries. The authors obtained 540,000 or so cDNA molecules from roughly 1.1 to 9.2 million T cells. TCRdb processed the PCR reads anew with MiXCR; each CDR3 protein has one entry. The sample carries approximately 250,000 distinct CDR3 sequences, 36% recorded once. With V trimmed by 5 bases and J by 6 bases, 8 bases remained unmatched. This CDR3 is 14 amino acids long. Per the germline V gene, CDR1 is SQVTM and CDR2 is ANQGSEA. The receptor's source is a girl aged 5 to 17 with multiple sclerosis. The rearrangement uses TRBV29-1 and TRBJ2-1; 9 bases align to TRBD1. Sequenced sample: blood. CDR3 DNA sequence: TGCAGCGTTTCTGGACAGGGGAGTATCAATGAGCAGTTCTTC. This gives the protein CSVSGQGSINEQFF.